This TCR beta chain stems from a study of T cell responses to AZD1222 COVID-19 vaccine. V dropped 3 bases and J dropped 8 bases, with 16 bases sitting between them. This CDR3 comprises 15 residues. The germline gives CDR1 LNHDA, CDR2 SQIVND (reference sequence). Assay used: immunoSEQ multiplex PCR; TCRdb lists only in-frame clones, some missing. This sample has around 100,000 clones, with around 94% found just once. Study-level results: Vaccine-associated CD4 TCRs ranged over spike, dominating at 160-218 and 743-854. No repertoire was sampled before or during the peak T cell response, only after it.

This clone is labeled as medium-sized. Its matching antigen is unknown. The TCR sequence derives from an adult in good health. The V call is TRBV19, the J call TRBJ1-4, with a weak D call TRBD1 (6 bases). Sequences were derived from peripheral blood, sampled on day 0 of AZD1222 vaccination. CDR3 DNA: TGTGCCAGTAGTATCGAACAGGGTGTGGGAGAAAAACTGTTTTTT. This encodes CASSIEQGVGEKLFF. Combining the CDR3 with reference TRBV19 and TRBJ1-4 gives the whole variable domain DGGITQSPKYLFRKEGQNVTLSCEQNLNHDAMYWYRQDPGQGLRLIYYSQIVNDFQKGDIAEGYSVSREKKESFPLTVTSAQKNPTAFYLCASSIEQGVGEKLFFGSGTQLSVL.